The 32 T cell receptor beta chains given below trace back to one sample, sequenced in a study of CD8+ T cells in alopecia areata. Reverse transcription of extracted RNA yielded cDNA, which provided the sequencing template. Produced via immunoSEQ multiplex PCR; TCRdb's table is partial and in-frame only. The repertoire holds 150,000 or so clones, with roughly 44% as singletons. The sequenced material came from CD4+ T cells sorted from blood. Receptor source: a human donor with alopecia areata.

This clone appeared a few times. CDR3 nucleotides: TGCGCCAGCAGCTGGGAACCGACAGGGGCAAATGGCTACACCTTC. Translation gives CASSWEPTGANGYTF. The chain is built from TRBV5-1 and TRBJ1-2; 8 nucleotides line up with TRBD1. CDR1 is SGHRS, CDR2 YFSETQ, per germline. Losses at the gene ends were 3 bases for V and 6 bases for J; bases not matched to a gene: 10. This CDR3 contains 15 residues.

The chain employs TRBV5-4 and TRBJ2-7; D perhaps matches TRBD2 (5 bases). This CDR3 has 12 amino acids. The germline gives CDR1 SGHNT, CDR2 YYREEE (reference sequence). V was clipped by 1 base and J by 6 bases, with 8 bases between them. The CDR3 coding sequence is TGTGCCAGCAGCTTGAAACTAGGCGAGCAGTACTTC. This codes for CASSLKLGEQYF.

The CDR3 spells CASQDGYSSDTQYF. Written as DNA, the CDR3 is TGCGCCAGCCAAGACGGGTACTCGTCAGATACGCAGTATTTT. The V gene is TRBV5-1, the J gene TRBJ2-3; no reliable D call. The V gene lost 7 bases and the J gene lost 4 bases, with 16 bases spanning the gap. This CDR3 has 14 amino acids. CDR1 and CDR2 (germline): SGHRS, YFSETQ.

The chain carries TRBV5-1 and TRBJ2-1; 9 bases agree with TRBD1. The CDR3 runs 16 residues. The germline V gene encodes CDR1 SGHRS and CDR2 YFSETQ. V lost 1 base and J lost 4; bases outside the gene matches: 6. CDR3 nucleotide sequence: TGCGCCAGCAGCTTGATCTGGGACAGGGATTACAATGAGCAGTTCTTC. It codes for CASSLIWDRDYNEQFF.

This clone was counted a few times. V is TRBV29-1 and J is TRBJ1-1; D perhaps matches TRBD1 (5 bases). The CDR3 loop spans 13 amino acids. V gave up 5 bases and J gave up 3 bases, with 13 bases separating them. Germline lookup yields CDR1 SQVTM and CDR2 ANQGSEA. CDR3: CSVLVQDYTEAFF. The CDR3 DNA reads TGCAGCGTTCTTGTACAGGATTACACTGAAGCTTTCTTT.

V and J are TRBV7-3 and TRBJ2-7; the match to TRBD2 covers 7 bases. The CDR3 covers 13 residues. J was trimmed by 5 bases and V by 5 bases; bases with no gene match: 6. Per the germline V gene, CDR1 is SGHTA and CDR2 is FQGTGA. The CDR3 loop is CASSRGRRDEQYF. Here the CDR3 DNA reads TGTGCCAGCAGCCGCGGGAGAAGAGACGAGCAGTACTTC.

The chain uses TRBV2 and TRBJ2-5; D is undetermined. The CDR3 contains 13 residues. The germline CDR1 and CDR2 sequences are SNHLY and FYNNEI. The V end was cut by 7 bases, the J end by 4 bases, with 13 bases between. Written as DNA, the CDR3 is TGTGCCAGCACCCAGACTGGCATAGAGACCCAGTACTTC. Its protein is CASTQTGIETQYF.

The gene calls are TRBV30 and TRBJ1-2; D is perhaps TRBD1 (5 bases). Trimming stripped 2 bases from V and 4 bases from J, with 11 bases between. This CDR3 spans 13 amino acids. Germline CDR1 and CDR2: GTSNPN and SVGIG (reference sequence). CDR3 bases: TGTGCCTGGAGTCGGGGGGGTACCTATGGCTACACCTTC. Translation: CAWSRGGTYGYTF.

This sequence joins TRBV30 and TRBJ2-5; D possibly corresponds to TRBD2 (5 bases). V was pared by 3 bases and J by 5 bases, with 13 bases between. The germline gives CDR1 GTSNPN, CDR2 SVGIG (reference sequence). This CDR3 region has 13 residues. The CDR3 reads CAWRVLGSETQYF. The CDR3 DNA sequence: TGTGCCTGGAGGGTACTAGGTTCGGAGACCCAGTACTTC.

This clone was picked up a small number of times. This sequence joins TRBV19 and TRBJ1-5; D uncertain. The CDR3 consists of 15 residues. CDR1 LNHDA and CDR2 SQIVND come from the germline V gene (reference sequence). Trimming took 1 base from V and 3 from J, leaving 10 bases between them. CDR3 nucleotide sequence: TGTGCCAGTAGTATAGGGGCGGTCCTCAATCAGCCCCAGCATTTT. It encodes CASSIGAVLNQPQHF.

The genes are TRBV29-1 and TRBJ1-2; D is unclear. Germline-derived CDR1 and CDR2 are SQVTM and ANQGSEA. V shed 6 bases and J shed 0 bases, with 17 bases lying between them. This CDR3 spans 15 amino acids. The CDR3 region is CSVDRGVGSNYGYTF. CDR3 bases: TGCAGCGTGGACCGAGGAGTAGGCTCTAACTATGGCTACACCTTC.

This clone was seen only a few times. CDR3 DNA: TGTGCCAGCAGTTACGGGCGATATGGCTACACCTTC. It translates to CASSYGRYGYTF. The V call is TRBV6-5, the J call TRBJ1-2; D is unclear. V was cut by 2 bases and J by 5 bases, with 6 bases left in between. The V gene's germline CDR1 is MNHEY and CDR2 SVGAGI. This CDR3 has 12 amino acids.

The V gene is TRBV6-6, the J gene TRBJ2-1; TRBD1 matches at 9 bases. CDR3 size: 15 residues. CDR1 is MNHNY, CDR2 SVGAGI, per germline (reference sequence). The ends lost 6 bases at V and 6 bases at J; junction bases unmatched: 9. CDR3 bases: TGTGCCAGCAGGGAGGGGACAGGGCGTATCAATGAGCAGTTCTTC. Its translation: CASREGTGRINEQFF.

CDR3 DNA sequence: TGCAGCGTTGATAGGACTAGCGGGGAAGAGACCCAGTACTTC. It encodes CSVDRTSGEETQYF. This chain connects TRBV29-1 to TRBJ2-5; TRBD2 aligns across 12 bases. The germline V gene has CDR1 SQVTM and CDR2 ANQGSEA. The CDR3 runs to 14 residues. Trimming at V came to 3 bases and at J to 3 bases, leaving 2 bases not matched to a gene. The full variable domain, its missing parts supplied by reference TRBV29-1 and TRBJ2-5, is SAVISQKPSRDICQRGTSLTIQCQVDSQVTMMFWYRQQPGQSLTLIATANQGSEATYESGFVIDKFPISRPNLTFSTLTVSNMSPEDSSIYLCSVDRTSGEETQYFGPGTRLLVL.

The rearrangement joins TRBV23-1 to TRBJ1-4, with TRBD1 as a possible D gene (6 bases). TRBV23-1 is known as an ORF, though its function is uncertain. V was pared by 3 bases and J by 6 bases, with 17 bases between. This CDR3 region has 16 residues. The DNA for the CDR3 is TGCGCCAGCAGTCAGTCCCCGACGGGGGGCGATGAAAAACTGTTTTTT. It encodes CASSQSPTGGDEKLFF.

V usage is TRBV2 and J usage is TRBJ1-1; D is uncertain. The germline CDR1 and CDR2 sequences are SNHLY and FYNNEI. The CDR3 extends over 13 amino acids. Trimming cost V 6 bases and J 7 bases, with 15 bases left between them. This CDR3 is CASRAGSSLEAFF. Written as DNA, the CDR3 is TGTGCCAGCAGGGCCGGGAGCTCCCTTGAAGCTTTCTTT.

This sequence joins TRBV29-1 and TRBJ2-7; D is perhaps TRBD2 (6 bases). This CDR3 spans 12 amino acids. Trimming stripped 4 bases from V and 2 bases from J, with 9 bases between. Germline V CDR1 and CDR2: SQVTM, ANQGSEA. CDR3 in amino acids: CSVAGGAYEQYF. The CDR3 DNA is TGCAGCGTTGCCGGCGGGGCCTACGAGCAGTACTTC.

J is TRBJ1-2 and V is TRBV4-1; the match to TRBD1 covers 7 bases. CDR3 size: 15 residues. Germline-derived CDR1 and CDR2 are MGHRA and YSYEKL. Trimming at V came to 3 bases and at J to 7 bases, leaving 11 bases not matched to a gene. The CDR3 is CASSHAMADRTGYTF. Written as DNA, the CDR3 is TGCGCCAGCAGCCACGCTATGGCGGACAGGACTGGCTACACCTTC.

This sequence joins TRBV11-2 and TRBJ2-1; the D gene is possibly TRBD2 (5 bases). The length of the CDR3 is 18 residues. V lost 5 bases and J lost 0, with 20 bases in between. The germline V gene has CDR1 SGHAT and CDR2 FQNNGV. The CDR3 is CASSHPFRGSDSYNEQFF. CDR3 coding DNA: TGTGCCAGCAGCCATCCGTTTCGGGGATCTGACTCCTACAATGAGCAGTTCTTC.

The V call is TRBV30, the J call TRBJ2-7; 7 bases are a match to TRBD1. Germline V gene sequence: CDR1 GTSNPN, CDR2 SVGIG (reference sequence). V lost 3 bases and J lost 1; bases outside the gene matches: 9. This CDR3 has 15 residues. CDR3 in DNA: TGTGCCTGGAGGGCCACAGGGGAAGGGTCCTACGAGCAGTACTTC. This translates into CAWRATGEGSYEQYF.

The chain has TRBV4-1 and TRBJ1-1; D ambiguous. Germline V gene lookup returns CDR1 MGHRA and CDR2 YSYEKL. Trimming removed 0 bases at V and 4 bases at J, with 12 bases between. There are 15 residues in the CDR3. CDR3 loop: CASSQDPGTGTEAFF. CDR3 nucleotides: TGCGCCAGCAGCCAAGATCCGGGAACCGGCACTGAAGCTTTCTTT.

This clone is a singleton in its sample. This chain joins TRBV7-3 and TRBJ2-1; unclear D gene. Germline-derived CDR1 and CDR2 are SGHTA and FQGTGA. V was pared by 4 bases and J by 10 bases, with 11 bases between. The CDR3 spans 12 residues. Written as DNA, the CDR3 is TGTGCCAGCAGCTGGTCGGGTGCGGAGCAGTTCTTC. It translates to CASSWSGAEQFF.

The chain links TRBV6-1 to TRBJ2-1; 7 nucleotides align to TRBD1. The CDR3 extends over 14 amino acids. V gave up 10 bases and J gave up 4 bases; unmatched junction bases: 10. Germline V gene data show CDR1 as MNHNS and CDR2 as SASEGT. The CDR3 sequence is CANKQGVWYNEQFF. CDR3 in DNA: TGTGCCAACAAGCAGGGGGTGTGGTACAATGAGCAGTTCTTC.

Only a few counts were recorded for this clone. Written as DNA, the CDR3 is TGCAGCGTTGAGCAGGGGGAGACCTACGAGCAGTACTTC. Its translation: CSVEQGETYEQYF. The chain couples TRBV29-1 to TRBJ2-7, with TRBD1 identical over 7 bases. V shed 3 bases and J 2 bases; nucleotides not matched to a gene: 4. Germline lookup yields CDR1 SQVTM and CDR2 ANQGSEA. This CDR3 has 13 residues.

The rearrangement joins TRBV5-1 to TRBJ2-5, with unresolved D. V was trimmed by 0 bases and J by 5 bases, leaving 8 bases between them. The CDR3 is made up of 13 amino acids. CDR1 is SGHRS, CDR2 YFSETQ, per germline. Here the CDR3 reads CASSLAKGETQYF. The CDR3 nucleotides are TGCGCCAGCAGCTTGGCCAAAGGGGAGACCCAGTACTTC.

The chain links TRBV30 to TRBJ2-6; D remains unclear. The CDR3 is made up of 13 amino acids. V lost 3 bases, J lost 0 bases, and 3 bases lay in between. Germline V gives CDR1 GTSNPN, CDR2 SVGIG (reference sequence). The CDR3 here is CAWRSSGANVLTF. For the CDR3, the DNA is TGTGCCTGGAGGAGCTCTGGGGCCAACGTCCTGACTTTC.

The gene calls are TRBV11-2 and TRBJ2-7; 9 bases are a match to TRBD2. Germline-derived CDR1 and CDR2 are SGHAT and FQNNGV. Trimming removed 2 bases from V and 3 bases from J; junction bases left unmatched: 11. The CDR3 covers 17 residues. The DNA for the CDR3 is TGTGCCAGCAGCTTATCAAGGCTAGTACTAGCGGGCTACGAGCAGTACTTC. It translates to CASSLSRLVLAGYEQYF.

The chain carries TRBV6-1 and TRBJ2-7; no definite D call. Trimming left V 8 bases short and J 0 bases short, with 5 bases between. Germline CDR1 is MNHNS and CDR2 is SASEGT. CDR3 length: 11 residues. The CDR3 sequence: CASVRSYEQYF. CDR3 sequence (DNA): TGTGCCAGCGTTCGCTCCTACGAGCAGTACTTC.

Details on this clone: Other nucleotide sequences from this sample produce the same CDR3. CDR3 amino acids: CSVDLTDTQYF. For the CDR3, the DNA is TGCAGCGTTGACTTGACAGATACGCAGTATTTT. V usage is TRBV29-1 and J usage is TRBJ2-3; D not resolved. Germline V gives CDR1 SQVTM, CDR2 ANQGSEA. This CDR3 has 11 residues. Between the trimmed V and J ends, which lost 3 bases and 3 bases, there was a span of 4 bases.

This chain connects TRBV27 to TRBJ2-4; TRBD2 matches at 13 bases. The CDR3 has 16 amino acids. Germline assignment: CDR1 MNHEY and CDR2 SMNVEV (reference sequence). J gave up 8 bases and V 5 bases, and 9 bases lay outside the gene matches. CDR3 bases: TGTGCCAGCAGTCGGACTAGCGGGAGTTTGTTAGACATTCAGTACTTC. Encoded protein: CASSRTSGSLLDIQYF.

The rearrangement links TRBV7-3 to TRBJ2-1; TRBD2 matches 8 bases. This CDR3 is built from 15 residues. Germline-derived CDR1 and CDR2 are SGHTA and FQGTGA. V shed 3 bases, J shed 6 bases, and the junction held 7 bases outside the gene matches. The CDR3 protein is CASSFPGGRRNEQFF. The CDR3 DNA follows: TGTGCCAGCAGCTTTCCGGGAGGGCGCCGCAATGAGCAGTTCTTC.

The chain employs TRBV29-1 and TRBJ2-1, with D unresolved. The germline V gene has CDR1 SQVTM and CDR2 ANQGSEA. This CDR3 has 12 amino acids. V was shortened by 4 bases and J by 10 bases, with 14 bases between the two germline ends. This CDR3 is CSVGTTLLEQFF. CDR3 sequence (DNA): TGCAGCGTTGGGACCACCCTTCTCGAGCAGTTCTTC.